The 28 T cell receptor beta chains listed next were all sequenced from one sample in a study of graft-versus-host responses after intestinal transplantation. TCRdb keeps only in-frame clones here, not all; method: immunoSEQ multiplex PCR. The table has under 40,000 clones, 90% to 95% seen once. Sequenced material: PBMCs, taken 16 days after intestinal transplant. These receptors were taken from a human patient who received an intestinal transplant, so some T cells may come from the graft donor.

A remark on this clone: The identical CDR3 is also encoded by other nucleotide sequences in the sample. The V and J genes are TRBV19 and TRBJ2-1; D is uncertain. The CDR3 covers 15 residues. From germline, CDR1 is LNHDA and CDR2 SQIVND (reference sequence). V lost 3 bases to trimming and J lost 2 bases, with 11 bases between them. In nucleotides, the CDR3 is TGTGCCAGTAGTATTACAGTCTTGGCCTACAATGAGCAGTTCTTC. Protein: CASSITVLAYNEQFF.

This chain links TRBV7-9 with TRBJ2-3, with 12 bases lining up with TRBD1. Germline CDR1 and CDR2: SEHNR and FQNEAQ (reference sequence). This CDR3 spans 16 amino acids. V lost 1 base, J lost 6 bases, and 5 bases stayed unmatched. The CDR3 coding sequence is TGTGCCAGCAGCTTAGAGGGACAGGGGGCATGGGATACGCAGTATTTT. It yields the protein CASSLEGQGAWDTQYF.

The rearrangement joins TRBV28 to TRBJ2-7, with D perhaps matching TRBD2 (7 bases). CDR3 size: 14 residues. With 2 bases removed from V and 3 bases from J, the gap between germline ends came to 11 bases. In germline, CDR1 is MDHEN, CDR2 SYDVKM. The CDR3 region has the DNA TGTGCCAGCAGTTTAGAGGGGGGGCTCTACGAGCAGTACTTC. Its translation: CASSLEGGLYEQYF.

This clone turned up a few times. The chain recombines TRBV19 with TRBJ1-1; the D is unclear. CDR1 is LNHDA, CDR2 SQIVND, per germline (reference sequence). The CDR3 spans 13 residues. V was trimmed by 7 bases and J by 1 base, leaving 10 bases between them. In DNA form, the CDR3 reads TGTGCCAGTACTTTATATCGGAACACTGAAGCTTTCTTT. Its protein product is CASTLYRNTEAFF.

CDR3 bases: TGTGCCAGCAGTGACTCGACTAGCGGGAACACAGATACGCAGTATTTT. Translated, it gives CASSDSTSGNTDTQYF. This chain joins TRBV6-4 and TRBJ2-3; 11 bases match TRBD2. This CDR3 spans 16 amino acids. Germline V CDR1 and CDR2: MRHNA, SNTAGT. V was clipped by 0 bases and J by 2 bases; unmatched bases: 1.

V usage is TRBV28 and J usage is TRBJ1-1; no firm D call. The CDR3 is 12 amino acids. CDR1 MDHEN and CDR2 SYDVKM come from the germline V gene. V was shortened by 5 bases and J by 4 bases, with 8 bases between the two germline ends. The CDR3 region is CASSPWGTEAFF. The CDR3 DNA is TGTGCCAGCAGTCCGTGGGGCACTGAAGCTTTCTTT.

The DNA for the CDR3 is TGTGCCAGCAGTGCCTTTTCGGGGTCCTCCTATGGCTACACCTTC. Encoded protein: CASSAFSGSSYGYTF. V usage is TRBV6-5 and J usage is TRBJ1-2; D is uncertain. The V gene's germline CDR1 is MNHEY and CDR2 SVGAGI. This CDR3 has 15 amino acids. V was pared by 5 bases and J by 4 bases, with 17 bases between.

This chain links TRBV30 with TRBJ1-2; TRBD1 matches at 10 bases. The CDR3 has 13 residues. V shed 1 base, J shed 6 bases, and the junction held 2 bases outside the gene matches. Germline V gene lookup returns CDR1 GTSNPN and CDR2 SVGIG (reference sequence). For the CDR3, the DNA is TGTGCCTGGAGTGAGGGACAGGGGAATGGCTACACCTTC. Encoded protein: CAWSEGQGNGYTF.

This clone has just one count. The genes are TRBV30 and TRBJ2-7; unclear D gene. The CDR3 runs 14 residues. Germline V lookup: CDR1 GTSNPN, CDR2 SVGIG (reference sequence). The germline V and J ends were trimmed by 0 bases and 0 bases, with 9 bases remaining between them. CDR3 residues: CAWSVAGLSYEQYF. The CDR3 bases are TGTGCCTGGAGTGTAGCAGGTCTCTCCTACGAGCAGTACTTC.

CDR3 residues: CASSSSGTGNTEAFF. CDR3 coding DNA: TGTGCCAGCAGTTCCTCCGGGACAGGGAACACTGAAGCTTTCTTT. J is TRBJ1-1 and V is TRBV6-5, with 8 positions matching TRBD1. Germline CDR1 MNHEY, CDR2 SVGAGI. The ends lost 4 bases at V and 1 base at J; junction bases unmatched: 5. This CDR3 comprises 15 residues.

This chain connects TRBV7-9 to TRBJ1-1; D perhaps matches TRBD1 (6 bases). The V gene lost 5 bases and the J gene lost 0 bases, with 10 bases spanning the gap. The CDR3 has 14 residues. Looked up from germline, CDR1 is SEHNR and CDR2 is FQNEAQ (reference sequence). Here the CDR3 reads CASSRTEVNTEAFF. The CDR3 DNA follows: TGTGCCAGCAGCCGGACAGAAGTGAACACTGAAGCTTTCTTT.

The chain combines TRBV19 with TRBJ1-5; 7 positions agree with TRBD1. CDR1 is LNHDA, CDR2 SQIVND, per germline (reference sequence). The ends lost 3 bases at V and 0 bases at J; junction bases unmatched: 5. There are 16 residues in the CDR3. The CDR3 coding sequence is TGTGCCAGTAGTATCGGGACAGCTTATAGCAATCAGCCCCAGCATTTT. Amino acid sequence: CASSIGTAYSNQPQHF.

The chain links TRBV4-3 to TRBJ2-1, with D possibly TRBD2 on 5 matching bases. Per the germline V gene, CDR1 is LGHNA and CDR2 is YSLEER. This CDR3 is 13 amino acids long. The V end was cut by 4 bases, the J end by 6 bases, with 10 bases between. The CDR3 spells CASSLGSFNEQFF. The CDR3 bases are TGCGCCAGCAGCCTAGGGAGTTTCAATGAGCAGTTCTTC.

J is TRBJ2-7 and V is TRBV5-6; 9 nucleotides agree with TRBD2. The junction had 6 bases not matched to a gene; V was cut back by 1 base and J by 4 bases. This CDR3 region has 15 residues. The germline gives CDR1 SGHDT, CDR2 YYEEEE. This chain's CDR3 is CASSLLAGVTYEQYF. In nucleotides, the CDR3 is TGTGCCAGCAGCTTGTTAGCGGGAGTTACTTACGAGCAGTACTTC.

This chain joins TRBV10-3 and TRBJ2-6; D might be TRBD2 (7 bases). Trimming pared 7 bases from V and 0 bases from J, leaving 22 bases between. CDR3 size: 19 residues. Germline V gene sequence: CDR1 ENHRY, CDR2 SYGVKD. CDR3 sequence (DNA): TGTGCCATCACCGGAGGGGGAGCGGGACCGCGCTCTGGGGCCAACGTCCTGACTTTC. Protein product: CAITGGGAGPRSGANVLTF.

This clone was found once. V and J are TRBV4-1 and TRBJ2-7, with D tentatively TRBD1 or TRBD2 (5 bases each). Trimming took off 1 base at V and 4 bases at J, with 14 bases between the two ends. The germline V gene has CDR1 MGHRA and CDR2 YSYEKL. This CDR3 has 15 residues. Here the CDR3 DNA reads TGCGCCAGCAGCCAAGTCGGGGCAGCTGAATACGAGCAGTACTTC. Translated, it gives CASSQVGAAEYEQYF.

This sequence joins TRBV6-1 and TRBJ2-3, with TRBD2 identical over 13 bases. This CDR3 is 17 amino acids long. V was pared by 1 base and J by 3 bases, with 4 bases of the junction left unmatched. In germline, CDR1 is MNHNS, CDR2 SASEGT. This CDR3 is CASSEGGGLAGTDTQYF. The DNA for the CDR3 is TGTGCCAGCAGTGAAGGAGGGGGACTAGCGGGAACAGATACGCAGTATTTT.

This chain's CDR3 is CASSVGDGNPYEQYF. CDR3 coding DNA: TGTGCCAGCAGCGTGGGGGATGGGAACCCCTACGAGCAGTACTTC. This chain uses TRBV9 with TRBJ2-7; D possibly matches TRBD1 or TRBD2 (5 bases each). Trimming left V 2 bases short and J 2 bases short, with 14 bases between. The CDR3 is made up of 15 amino acids. Looked up from germline, CDR1 is SGDLS and CDR2 is YYNGEE.

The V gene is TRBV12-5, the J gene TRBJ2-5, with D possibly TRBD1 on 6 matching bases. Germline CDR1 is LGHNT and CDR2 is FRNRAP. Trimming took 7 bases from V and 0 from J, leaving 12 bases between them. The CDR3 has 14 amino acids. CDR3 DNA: TGTGCTAGTGCCGGAACAGGGTACCAAGAGACCCAGTACTTC. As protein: CASAGTGYQETQYF.

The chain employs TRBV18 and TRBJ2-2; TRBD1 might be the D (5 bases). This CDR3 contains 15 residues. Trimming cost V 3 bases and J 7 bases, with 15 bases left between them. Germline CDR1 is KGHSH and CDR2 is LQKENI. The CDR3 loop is CASSPGQGEIGELFF. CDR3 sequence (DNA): TGTGCCAGCTCACCTGGGCAGGGTGAAATCGGGGAGCTGTTTTTT.

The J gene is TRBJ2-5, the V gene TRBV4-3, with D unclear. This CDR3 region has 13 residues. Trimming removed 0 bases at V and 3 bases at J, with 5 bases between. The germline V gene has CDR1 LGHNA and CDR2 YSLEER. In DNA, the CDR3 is TGCGCCAGCAGCCAAGATTTAGAAGAGACCCAGTACTTC. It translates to CASSQDLEETQYF.

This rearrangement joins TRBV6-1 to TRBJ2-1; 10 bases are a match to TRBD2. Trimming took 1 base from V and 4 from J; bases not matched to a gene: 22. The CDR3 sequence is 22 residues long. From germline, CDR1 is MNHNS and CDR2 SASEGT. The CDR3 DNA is TGTGCCAGCAGTGAAGGGACAGGGTATCGCGAGCGGGAGGGAAGGTGGTACAATGAGCAGTTCTTC. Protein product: CASSEGTGYREREGRWYNEQFF.

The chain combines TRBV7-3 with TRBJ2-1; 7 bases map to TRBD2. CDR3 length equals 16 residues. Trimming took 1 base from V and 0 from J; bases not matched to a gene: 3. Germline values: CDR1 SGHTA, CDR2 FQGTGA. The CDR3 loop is CASSLNGGVSYNEQFF. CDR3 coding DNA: TGTGCCAGCAGCTTAAATGGGGGGGTCTCCTACAATGAGCAGTTCTTC.

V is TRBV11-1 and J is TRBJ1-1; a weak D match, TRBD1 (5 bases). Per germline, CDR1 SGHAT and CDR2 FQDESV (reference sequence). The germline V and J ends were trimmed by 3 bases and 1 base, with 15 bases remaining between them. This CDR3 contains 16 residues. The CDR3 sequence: CASSFGAGTPNTEAFF. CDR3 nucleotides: TGTGCCAGCAGCTTTGGGGCCGGGACCCCGAACACTGAAGCTTTCTTT.

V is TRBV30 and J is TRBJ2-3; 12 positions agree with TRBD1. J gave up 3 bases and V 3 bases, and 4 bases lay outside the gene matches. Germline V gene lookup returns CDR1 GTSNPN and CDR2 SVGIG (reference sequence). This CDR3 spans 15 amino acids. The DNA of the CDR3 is TGTGCCTGGAGGCCGGGACAGGGGGCAACAGATACGCAGTATTTT. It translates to CAWRPGQGATDTQYF. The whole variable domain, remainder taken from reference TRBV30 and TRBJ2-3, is SQTIHQWPATLVQPVGSPLSLECTVEGTSNPNLYWYRQAAGRGLQLLFYSVGIGQISSEVPQNLSASRPQDRQFILSSKKLLLSDSGFYLCAWRPGQGATDTQYFGPGTRLTVL.

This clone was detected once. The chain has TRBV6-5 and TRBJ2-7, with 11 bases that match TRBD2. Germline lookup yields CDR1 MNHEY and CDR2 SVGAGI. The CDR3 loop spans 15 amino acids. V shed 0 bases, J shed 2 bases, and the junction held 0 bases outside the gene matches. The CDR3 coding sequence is TGTGCCAGCAGTTACTCGACTAGCGGGGCCTACGAGCAGTACTTC. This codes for CASSYSTSGAYEQYF.

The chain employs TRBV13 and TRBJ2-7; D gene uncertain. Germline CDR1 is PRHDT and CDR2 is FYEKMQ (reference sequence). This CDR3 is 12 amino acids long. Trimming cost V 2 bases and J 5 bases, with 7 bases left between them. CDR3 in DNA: TGTGCCAGCAGCTTAACCTCTAACGAGCAGTACTTC. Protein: CASSLTSNEQYF.

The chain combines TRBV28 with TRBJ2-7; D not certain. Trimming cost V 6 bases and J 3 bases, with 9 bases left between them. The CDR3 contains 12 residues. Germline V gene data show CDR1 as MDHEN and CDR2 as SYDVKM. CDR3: CASRGDHYEQYF. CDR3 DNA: TGTGCCAGCAGGGGCGACCACTACGAGCAGTACTTC.